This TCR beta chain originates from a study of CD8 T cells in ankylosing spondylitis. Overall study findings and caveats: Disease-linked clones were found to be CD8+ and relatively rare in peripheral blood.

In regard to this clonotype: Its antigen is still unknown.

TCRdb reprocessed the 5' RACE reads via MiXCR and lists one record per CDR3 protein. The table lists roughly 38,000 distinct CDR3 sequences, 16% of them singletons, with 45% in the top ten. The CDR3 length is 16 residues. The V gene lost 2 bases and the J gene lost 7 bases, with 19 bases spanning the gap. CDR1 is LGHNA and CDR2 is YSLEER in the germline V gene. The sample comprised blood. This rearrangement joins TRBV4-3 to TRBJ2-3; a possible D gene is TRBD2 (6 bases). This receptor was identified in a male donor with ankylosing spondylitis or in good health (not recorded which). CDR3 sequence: CASSQNSGGRTHTQYF. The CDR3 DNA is TGCGCCAGCAGCCAAAATTCGGGTGGGAGGACACATACGCAGTATTTT.